Listed below are T cell receptor beta chains from one sample, sequenced in a study of blood T cell repertoires in COVID-19. Profiling relied on immunoSEQ multiplex PCR, and the TCRdb table lists in-frame clones only, not all of them. The sample records more than 140,000 clones, around 84% being singletons. Sequencing was carried out using peripheral blood. These receptor sequences come from a woman in her forties or fifties in a cohort sampled during active or convalescent COVID-19. The CDR3 runs from the conserved cysteine through the conserved F or W. A D gene is named only where the DNA matches it firmly. Rows give clone size only sometimes, using once, few, many, or a class for an expanded clone.

d_call	clone_size	v_call	j_call	cdr3_aa	cdr3_nt
.	once	TRBV5-1	TRBJ2-5	CASSSPRGGQETQYF	TGCGCCAGCAGCTCCCCCCGGGGAGGACAAGAGACCCAGTACTTC
TRBD1	.	TRBV6-6	TRBJ1-5	CASSYKGAHQPQHF	TGTGCCAGCAGTTACAAGGGGGCTCATCAGCCCCAGCATTTT
.	.	TRBV6-5	TRBJ2-7	CASSYSSGSSYEQYF	TGTGCCAGCAGTTACTCGAGTGGTAGCTCCTACGAGCAGTACTTC
.	.	TRBV5-5	TRBJ2-1	CASSLARNEQFF	TGTGCCAGCAGCTTAGCCCGCAATGAGCAGTTCTTC
TRBD1	.	TRBV10-3	TRBJ1-1	CAISVEGAHTEAFF	TGTGCCATCAGTGTAGAGGGGGCACACACTGAAGCTTTCTTT
.	.	TRBV2	TRBJ2-1	CASSTLTGLGEQFF	TGTGCCAGCAGTACTTTGACTGGCCTGGGTGAGCAGTTCTTC
.	.	TRBV7-6	TRBJ1-4	CASSPTAAQGNEKLFF	TGTGCCAGCAGTCCCACCGCAGCACAGGGAAATGAAAAACTGTTTTTT
.	.	TRBV7-9	TRBJ2-4	CASSYAGPKNIQYF	TGTGCCAGCAGCTACGCAGGGCCCAAAAACATTCAGTACTTC
TRBD1	.	TRBV7-9	TRBJ1-2	CASSSLQGVLSYTF	TGTGCCAGCAGCTCCCTACAGGGGGTTCTCAGCTACACCTTC
TRBD1	.	TRBV25-1	TRBJ2-5	CASSEGTGVPETQYF	TGTGCCAGCAGTGAAGGGACAGGGGTGCCAGAGACCCAGTACTTC
TRBD1	once	TRBV10-1	TRBJ1-1	CASSGGTENTEAFF	TGCGCCAGCAGTGGGGGGACAGAGAACACTGAAGCTTTCTTT
TRBD2	.	TRBV5-1	TRBJ2-1	CASSGMTSGGDEQFF	TGCGCCAGCAGCGGAATGACTAGCGGGGGGGATGAGCAGTTCTTC
.	few	TRBV27	TRBJ1-1	CARNRYTEAFF	TGTGCCAGAAACAGGTACACTGAAGCTTTCTTT
.	.	TRBV6-6	TRBJ1-1	CASSWGGIITEAFF	TGTGCCAGCAGTTGGGGGGGGATCATCACTGAAGCTTTCTTT
TRBD1	.	TRBV6-5	TRBJ1-2	CASTQGDSRYGYTF	TGTGCCAGCACCCAGGGGGACTCCCGCTATGGCTACACCTTC
.	.	TRBV20-1	TRBJ2-1	CSATPSNEQFF	TGCAGTGCCACCCCTAGCAATGAGCAGTTCTTC
TRBD2	.	TRBV7-2	TRBJ2-1	CASSASGLAGNEQFF	TGTGCCAGCAGCGCCTCGGGACTAGCGGGGAATGAGCAGTTCTTC
.	few	TRBV7-3	TRBJ1-1	CASSSGRGTEAFF	TGTGCCAGCAGCTCGGGACGGGGGACTGAAGCTTTCTTT
TRBD2	.	TRBV27	TRBJ2-7	CASSLSLAGSYEQYF	TGTGCCAGCAGTTTATCACTAGCGGGGTCCTACGAGCAGTACTTC
TRBD2	.	TRBV6-2/TRBV6-3	TRBJ2-7	CASSFLAGGYEQYF	TGTGCCAGCAGCTTTCTAGCGGGGGGCTACGAGCAGTACTTC
TRBD1	.	TRBV6-2/TRBV6-3	TRBJ1-2	CASSRNPTGRANYGYTF	TGTGCCAGCAGCCGGAATCCGACAGGGCGAGCTAACTATGGCTACACCTTC
TRBD1	.	TRBV2	TRBJ2-6	CASETGAGANVLTF	TGTGCCAGCGAAACAGGGGCTGGGGCCAACGTCCTGACTTTC
.	.	TRBV9	TRBJ2-2	CASSISGTGELFF	TGTGCCAGCAGCATTAGCGGCACCGGGGAGCTGTTTTTT
.	.	TRBV2	TRBJ2-7	CASSGQGGSYEQYF	TGTGCCAGCAGTGGACAGGGAGGCTCCTACGAGCAGTACTTC
TRBD1	.	TRBV10-2	TRBJ1-2	CASIGRGQGADGYTF	TGCGCCAGCATAGGCAGGGGACAGGGGGCTGATGGCTACACCTTC
.	.	TRBV9	TRBJ2-5	CASSVGTDQETQYF	TGTGCCAGCAGCGTAGGGACAGACCAAGAGACCCAGTACTTC
.	once	TRBV9	TRBJ1-5	CASSGGEGQPQHF	TGTGCCAGCAGCGGCGGAGAGGGTCAGCCCCAGCATTTT
TRBD1	.	TRBV14	TRBJ2-7	CASSRSTGGHDEQYF	TGTGCCAGCAGCCGCTCAACAGGGGGCCACGACGAGCAGTACTTC
TRBD1	.	TRBV7-6	TRBJ2-2	CASSPRDRYTGELFF	TGTGCCAGCAGCCCAAGGGACAGATACACCGGGGAGCTGTTTTTT
.	.	TRBV11-2	TRBJ2-6	CASSLDSGGANVLTF	TGTGCCAGCAGCTTAGATTCCGGGGGGGCCAACGTCCTGACTTTC
.	.	TRBV11-2	TRBJ2-5	CASRQAAQETQYF	TGTGCCAGCAGACAAGCGGCCCAAGAGACCCAGTACTTC
.	.	TRBV27	TRBJ1-1	CASSLWAGLETEAFF	TGTGCCAGCAGTTTATGGGCAGGATTGGAAACTGAAGCTTTCTTT